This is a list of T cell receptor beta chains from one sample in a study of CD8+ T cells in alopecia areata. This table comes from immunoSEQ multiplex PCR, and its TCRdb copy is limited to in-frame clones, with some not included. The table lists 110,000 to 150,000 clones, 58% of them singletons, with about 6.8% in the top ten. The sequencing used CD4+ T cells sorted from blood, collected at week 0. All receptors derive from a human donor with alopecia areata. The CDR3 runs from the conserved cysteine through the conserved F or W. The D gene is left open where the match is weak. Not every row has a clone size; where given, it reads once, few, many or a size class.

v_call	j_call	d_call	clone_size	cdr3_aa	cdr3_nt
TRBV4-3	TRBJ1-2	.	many	CASSLGGVGGYTF	TGCGCCAGCAGCCTCGGCGGTGTAGGAGGCTACACCTTC
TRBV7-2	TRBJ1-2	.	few	CASSLTGYDHYGYTF	TGTGCCAGCAGCTTAACGGGGTACGATCACTATGGCTACACCTTC
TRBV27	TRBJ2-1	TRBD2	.	CASSSGGGRHEQFF	TGTGCCAGCAGTTCGGGGGGGGGCCGACATGAGCAGTTCTTC
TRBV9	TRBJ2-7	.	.	CASSVGPLTYEQYF	TGTGCCAGCAGCGTAGGGCCTTTAACCTACGAGCAGTACTTC
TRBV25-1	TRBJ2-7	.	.	CASSAVPGEQYF	TGTGCCAGCAGTGCTGTCCCTGGCGAGCAGTACTTC
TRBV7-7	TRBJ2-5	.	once	CASSFRRGQETQYF	TGTGCTAGCAGCTTCAGAAGGGGGCAAGAGACCCAGTACTTC
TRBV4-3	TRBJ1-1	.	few	CASSHLTGRGMNTEAFF	TGCGCCAGCAGCCACCTAACAGGGAGGGGAATGAACACTGAAGCTTTCTTT
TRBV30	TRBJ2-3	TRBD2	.	CAWATGTSGTDTQYF	TGTGCCTGGGCAACCGGGACTAGCGGAACAGATACGCAGTATTTT
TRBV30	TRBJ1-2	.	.	CAWALSNYGYTF	TGTGCCTGGGCTCTCTCTAACTATGGCTACACCTTC
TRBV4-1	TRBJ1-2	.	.	CASSQQVQGNYGYTF	TGCGCCAGCAGCCAGCAGGTCCAGGGTAACTATGGCTACACCTTC
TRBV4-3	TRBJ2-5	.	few	CASSQSWQGGETQYF	TGCGCCAGCAGCCAAAGCTGGCAGGGTGGAGAGACCCAGTACTTC
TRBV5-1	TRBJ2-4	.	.	CASSFDSASLAKNIQYF	TGCGCCAGCAGCTTCGACTCGGCGTCCCTAGCCAAAAACATTCAGTACTTC
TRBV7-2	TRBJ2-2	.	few	CASSPLAGELFF	TGTGCCAGCAGCCCTTTAGCCGGGGAGCTGTTTTTT
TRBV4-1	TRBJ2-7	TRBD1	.	CASSQRQGLYEQYF	TGCGCCAGCAGCCAAAGACAGGGGCTTTACGAGCAGTACTTC
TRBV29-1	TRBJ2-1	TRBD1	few	CSVEAQGAQRGQFF	TGCAGCGTTGAGGCACAGGGGGCACAGCGGGGGCAGTTCTTC
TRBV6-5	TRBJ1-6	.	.	CASRGSGLGSPLHF	TGTGCCAGCAGGGGGTCGGGCCTCGGGTCACCCCTCCACTTT
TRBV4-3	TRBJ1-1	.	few	CASSQAPTPTEAFF	TGCGCCAGCAGCCAAGCTCCTACCCCCACTGAAGCTTTCTTT
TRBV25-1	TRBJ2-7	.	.	CASSPDRFPTYEQYF	TGTGCCAGCAGTCCCGACAGGTTCCCTACCTACGAGCAGTACTTC
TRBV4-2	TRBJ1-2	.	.	CASSPAGAGLINGYTF	TGTGCCAGCAGCCCCGCCGGGGCAGGGCTGATCAATGGCTACACCTTC
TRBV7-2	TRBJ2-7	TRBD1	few	CASSPRTGRSSYEQYF	TGTGCCAGCAGCCCCCGGACAGGGAGGAGCTCCTACGAGCAGTACTTC
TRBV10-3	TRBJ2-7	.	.	CAISAVSQGYEQYF	TGTGCCATCAGTGCCGTCAGCCAGGGGTACGAGCAGTACTTC
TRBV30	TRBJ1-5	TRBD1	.	CAWSPSGGGSNQPQHF	TGTGCCTGGAGCCCCTCAGGGGGTGGGAGCAATCAGCCCCAGCATTTT
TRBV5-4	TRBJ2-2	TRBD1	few	CASTWQGVTGELFF	TGTGCCAGCACCTGGCAGGGGGTCACCGGGGAGCTGTTTTTT
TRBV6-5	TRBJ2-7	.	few	CASSYSIPGTYEQYF	TGTGCCAGCAGTTACTCGATTCCGGGGACCTACGAGCAGTACTTC
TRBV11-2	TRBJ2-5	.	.	CASSLSGGTYQETQYF	TGTGCCAGCAGCCTCTCAGGGGGGACGTACCAAGAGACCCAGTACTTC
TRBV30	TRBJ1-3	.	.	CAWSGSRNTIYF	TGTGCCTGGAGTGGTAGCCGAAACACCATATATTTT
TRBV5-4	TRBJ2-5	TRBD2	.	CASSPGTSGGLETQYF	TGTGCCAGCAGCCCCGGGACTAGCGGGGGGTTAGAGACCCAGTACTTC
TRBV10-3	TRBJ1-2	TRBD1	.	CAISDGQAGYTF	TGTGCCATCAGTGATGGACAGGCCGGCTACACCTTC
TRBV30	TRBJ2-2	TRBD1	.	CAWSVVRDRTGELFF	TGTGCCTGGAGTGTCGTCAGGGACAGGACCGGGGAGCTGTTTTTT
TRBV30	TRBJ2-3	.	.	CACTGPSTDTQYF	TGTGCCTGCACAGGGCCGAGCACAGATACGCAGTATTTT
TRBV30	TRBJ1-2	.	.	CALVVGGYTF	TGTGCCCTGGTAGTAGGGGGCTACACCTTC
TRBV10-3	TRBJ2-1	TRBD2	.	CAISESRAGGDEQFF	TGTGCCATCAGTGAGTCCCGAGCGGGGGGCGATGAGCAGTTCTTC
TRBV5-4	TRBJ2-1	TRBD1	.	CARNKDRGLYNEQFF	TGTGCCAGAAACAAAGACAGGGGGCTTTACAATGAGCAGTTCTTC
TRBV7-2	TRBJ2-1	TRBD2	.	CASSLGLADNEQFF	TGTGCCAGCAGCTTGGGACTAGCAGACAATGAGCAGTTCTTC
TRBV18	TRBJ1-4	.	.	CASSRMDITTNEKLFF	TGTGCCAGCTCACGTATGGACATTACAACTAATGAAAAACTGTTTTTT
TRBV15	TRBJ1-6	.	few	CATSPRTVASPLHF	TGTGCCACCTCGCCCCGGACTGTGGCTTCACCCCTCCACTTT
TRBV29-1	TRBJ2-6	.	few	CSVETGAGANVLTF	TGCAGCGTTGAGACGGGGGCTGGGGCCAACGTCCTGACTTTC